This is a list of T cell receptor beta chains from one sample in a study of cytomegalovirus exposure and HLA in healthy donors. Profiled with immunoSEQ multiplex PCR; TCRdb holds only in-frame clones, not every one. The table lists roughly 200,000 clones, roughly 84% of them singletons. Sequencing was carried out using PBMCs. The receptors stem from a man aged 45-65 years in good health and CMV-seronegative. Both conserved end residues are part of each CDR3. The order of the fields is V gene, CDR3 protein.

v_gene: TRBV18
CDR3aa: CASSPRTATYEQYF

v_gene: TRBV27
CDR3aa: CASSPKVRGYNSPLHF

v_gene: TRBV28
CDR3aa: CASSLSWTEAFF

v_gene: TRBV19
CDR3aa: CASSLAVPYEQYF

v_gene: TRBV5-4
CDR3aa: CASSSGLAVYEQYF

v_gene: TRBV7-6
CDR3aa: CASSLDGHPGGEKLFF

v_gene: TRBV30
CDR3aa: CAWSVSRDTEAFF

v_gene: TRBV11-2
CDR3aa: CASSLAGGKNTGELFF

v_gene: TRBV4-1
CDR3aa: CASSQAGTGGRREGYTF

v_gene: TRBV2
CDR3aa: CASNPTGHYGYTF

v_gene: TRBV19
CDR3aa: CASSRDKTPSNQPQHF

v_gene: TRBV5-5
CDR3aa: CASSGGQAPSTYNEQFF

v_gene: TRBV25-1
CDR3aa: CASSTASGLAGVQQYF

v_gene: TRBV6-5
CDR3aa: CASSYGRSYDAFF

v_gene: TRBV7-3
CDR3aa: CASSEPGYEQYF